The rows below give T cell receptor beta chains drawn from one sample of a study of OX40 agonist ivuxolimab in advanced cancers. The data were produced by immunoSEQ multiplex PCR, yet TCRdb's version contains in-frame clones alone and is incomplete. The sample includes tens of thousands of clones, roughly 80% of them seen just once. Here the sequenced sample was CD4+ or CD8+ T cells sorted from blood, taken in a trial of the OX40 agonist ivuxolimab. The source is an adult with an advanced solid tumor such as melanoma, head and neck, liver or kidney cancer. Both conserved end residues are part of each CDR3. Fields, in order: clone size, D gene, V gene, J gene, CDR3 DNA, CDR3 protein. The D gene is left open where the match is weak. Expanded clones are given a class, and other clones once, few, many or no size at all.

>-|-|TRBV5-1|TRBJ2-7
TGCGCCAGCAGCCCAGCGACAGGAATAACCTACGAGCAGTACTTC
CASSPATGITYEQYF
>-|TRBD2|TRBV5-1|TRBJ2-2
TGCGCCAGCAGCTTTAGCGGGAGTGAAACCGGGGAGCTGTTTTTT
CASSFSGSETGELFF
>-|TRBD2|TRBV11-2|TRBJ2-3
TGTGCCAGCAGCTTAGTTAGGGCTAGCGGGGGCGGAGATACGCAGTATTTT
CASSLVRASGGGDTQYF
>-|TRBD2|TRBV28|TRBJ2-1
TGTGCCAGCAGTCCGACTAGCGGGGCGTACAATGAGCAGTTCTTC
CASSPTSGAYNEQFF
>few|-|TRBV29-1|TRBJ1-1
TGCAGCGCCTCAATCGATCAGGGGAGGGCTTTCTTT
CSASIDQGRAFF
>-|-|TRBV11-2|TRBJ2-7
TGTGCCAGCAGCTTATCGCTTTATCAACCGGGGAACGAGCAGTACTTC
CASSLSLYQPGNEQYF
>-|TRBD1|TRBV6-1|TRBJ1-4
TGTGCCAGCAGTGGGACAGGGGGCTCTAATGAAAAACTGTTTTTT
CASSGTGGSNEKLFF
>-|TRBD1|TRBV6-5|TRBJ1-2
TGTGCCAGCAGCCAAACCGGGACAGGGGGCTATGGCTACACCTTC
CASSQTGTGGYGYTF
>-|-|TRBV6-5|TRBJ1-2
TGTGCCAGCAGTTACAAAAGGAGGGCTGATTATGGCTACACCTTC
CASSYKRRADYGYTF
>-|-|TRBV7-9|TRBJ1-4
TGTGCCAGCAGCACTTGGACAGCCTTGGGTGAAAAACTGTTTTTT
CASSTWTALGEKLFF
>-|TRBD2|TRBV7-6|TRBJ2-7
TGTGCCAGCAGCCCCGGGACTATCGACACCGAGCAGTACTTC
CASSPGTIDTEQYF
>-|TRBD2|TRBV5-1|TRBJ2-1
TGCGCCAGCAGCTCGGGACTAGCGGCCCTTAATGAGCAGTTCTTC
CASSSGLAALNEQFF
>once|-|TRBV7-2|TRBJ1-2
TGTGCCAGCAGCTCCCCCGGGAGATCTAACTATGGCTACACCTTC
CASSSPGRSNYGYTF
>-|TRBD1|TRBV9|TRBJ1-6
TGTGCCAGCAGCCCCGGACAGGCGAATTCACCCCTCCACTTT
CASSPGQANSPLHF
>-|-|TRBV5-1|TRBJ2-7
TGCGCCAGCAGCTTGGATGGAGAAATCTACGAGCAGTACTTC
CASSLDGEIYEQYF
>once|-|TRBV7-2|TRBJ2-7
TGTGCCAGCAGCTTTCCTGGGCGCAACGAGCAGTACTTC
CASSFPGRNEQYF
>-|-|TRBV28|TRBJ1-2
TGTGCCAGCAATCTCCTACAGGGACCCTGGGATGGCTACACCTTC
CASNLLQGPWDGYTF
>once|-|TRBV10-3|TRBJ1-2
TGTGCCATCACAGGGAAGGGAGCTAACTATGGCTACACCTTC
CAITGKGANYGYTF
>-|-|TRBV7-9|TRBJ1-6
TGTGCCAGCAGCTTAGAAGCAGGGAGGCATTCACCCCTCCACTTT
CASSLEAGRHSPLHF
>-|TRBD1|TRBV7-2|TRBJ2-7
TGTGCCAGCAGCTGGGGGCGGACAGGGAACTACGAGCAGTACTTC
CASSWGRTGNYEQYF
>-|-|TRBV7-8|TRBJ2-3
TGTGCCAGCAGCTTAATAAGGAGCACAGATACGCAGTATTTT
CASSLIRSTDTQYF
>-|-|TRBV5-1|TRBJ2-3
TGCGCCAGCAGCTTGGGTAGCCCCCCAGATACGCAGTATTTT
CASSLGSPPDTQYF
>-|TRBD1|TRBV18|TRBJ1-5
TGTGCCAGCTCACCCGGGACAGGGTATAGCAATCAGCCCCAGCATTTT
CASSPGTGYSNQPQHF
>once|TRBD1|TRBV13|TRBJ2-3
TGTGCCAGCAGCTTAGGCCAGGGGGCTGCAGATACGCAGTATTTT
CASSLGQGAADTQYF
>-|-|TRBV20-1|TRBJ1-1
TGCACTATAAGGGGGAGGACTGAAGCTTTCTTT
CTIRGRTEAFF
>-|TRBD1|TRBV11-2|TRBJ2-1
TGTGCCAGCAGCCCAGCAGGGACAGTCTACAATGAGCAGTTCTTC
CASSPAGTVYNEQFF
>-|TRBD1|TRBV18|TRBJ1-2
TGTGCCAGCTCACCAGACAGGGTGAACTATGGCTACACCTTC
CASSPDRVNYGYTF
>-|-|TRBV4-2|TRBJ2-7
TGTGCCAGCAGCCAAGTTGCAGCCCCCTACGAGCAGTACTTC
CASSQVAAPYEQYF
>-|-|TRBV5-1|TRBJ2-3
TGCGCCAGCAGCTTGGAGACAAGGACAGATACGCAGTATTTT
CASSLETRTDTQYF
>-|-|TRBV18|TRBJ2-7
TGTGCCAGCTCACCACAGGGGGGCGAGCAGTACTTC
CASSPQGGEQYF
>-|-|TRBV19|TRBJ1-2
TGTGCCAGCGGGGACAAACAGAACTATGGCTACACCTTC
CASGDKQNYGYTF
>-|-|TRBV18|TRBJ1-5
TGTGCCAGCTCACCGACGGAGAATCAGCCCCAGCATTTT
CASSPTENQPQHF
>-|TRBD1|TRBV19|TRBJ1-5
TGTGCCAGTAGTAATACAGGGGGGAGCGGTCAGCCCCAGCATTTT
CASSNTGGSGQPQHF
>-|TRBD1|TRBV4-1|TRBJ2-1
TGCGCCAGCAGCCAAGATCCGGGACAGAGCTCCTACAATGAGCAGTTCTTC
CASSQDPGQSSYNEQFF
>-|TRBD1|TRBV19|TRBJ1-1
TGTGCCAGTAGGCGGGACAGTTCGGCCCTTAACACTGAAGCTTTCTTT
CASRRDSSALNTEAFF
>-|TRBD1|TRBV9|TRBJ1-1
TGTGCCAGCAGCGGCCGACAGGGGACGAACACTGAAGCTTTCTTT
CASSGRQGTNTEAFF
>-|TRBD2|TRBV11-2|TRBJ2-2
TGTGCCAGCCGCCGGACTAGCGGGGGATCCGGGGAGCTGTTTTTT
CASRRTSGGSGELFF
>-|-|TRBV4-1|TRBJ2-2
TGCGCCAGCAGCCCCAGAGTTGGGGCGAACACCGGGGAGCTGTTTTTT
CASSPRVGANTGELFF
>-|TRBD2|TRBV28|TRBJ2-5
TGTGCCAGCAGTTTATCAGCAGGGGCGGCTAGCGGGTCCAAAAAGACCCAGTACTTC
CASSLSAGAASGSKKTQYF
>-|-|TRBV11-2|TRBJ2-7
TGTGCCAGCAGCTCGGCGGGATACGAGCAGTACTTC
CASSSAGYEQYF
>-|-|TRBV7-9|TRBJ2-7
TGTGCCAGCAGCCCAACTGGGGGCTCCTACGAGCAGTACTTC
CASSPTGGSYEQYF
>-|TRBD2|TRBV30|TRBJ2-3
TGTGCCTGGAGTGTAGTAAGGGGCGGGAGATTCACAGATACGCAGTATTTT
CAWSVVRGGRFTDTQYF
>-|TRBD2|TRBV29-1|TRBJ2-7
TGCAGCGTTCTCAAACTAGCGGGGATCTCCTACGAGCAGTACTTC
CSVLKLAGISYEQYF
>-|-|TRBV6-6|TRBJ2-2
TGTGCCAGCAGTTACTCGAGGGCGACGAACACCGGGGAGCTGTTTTTT
CASSYSRATNTGELFF
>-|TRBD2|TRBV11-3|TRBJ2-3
TGTGCCAGCAGCCGGACTAGCGGGGGTAGTTATACGCAGTATTTT
CASSRTSGGSYTQYF
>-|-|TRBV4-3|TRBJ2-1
TGCGCCAGCAGCCAAGCGGCCAGGGGCAATGAGCAGTTCTTC
CASSQAARGNEQFF
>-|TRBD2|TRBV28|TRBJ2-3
TGTGCCAGCAGTTCGGGGGGGAGCGTAGATACGCAGTATTTT
CASSSGGSVDTQYF
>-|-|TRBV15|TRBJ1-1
TGTGCCACCAGCAGAGTATCGAACACTGAAGCTTTCTTT
CATSRVSNTEAFF
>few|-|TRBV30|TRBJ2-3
TGTGCCTGGAGCCAGCGCCAAAGGGGCAATGCGGGGTATTTT
CAWSQRQRGNAGYF
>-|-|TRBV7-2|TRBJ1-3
TGTGCCAGCAGCTCCCAGACTGGAATCTCTGGAAACACCATATATTTT
CASSSQTGISGNTIYF
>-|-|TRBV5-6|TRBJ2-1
TGTGCCAGCAGCTTGGGCGGACCGCAGAGCTCCTACAATGAGCAGTTCTTC
CASSLGGPQSSYNEQFF
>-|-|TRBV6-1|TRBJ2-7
TGTGCCAGCAGTGAAACCCTGAGGAACTCCTACGAGCAGTACTTC
CASSETLRNSYEQYF